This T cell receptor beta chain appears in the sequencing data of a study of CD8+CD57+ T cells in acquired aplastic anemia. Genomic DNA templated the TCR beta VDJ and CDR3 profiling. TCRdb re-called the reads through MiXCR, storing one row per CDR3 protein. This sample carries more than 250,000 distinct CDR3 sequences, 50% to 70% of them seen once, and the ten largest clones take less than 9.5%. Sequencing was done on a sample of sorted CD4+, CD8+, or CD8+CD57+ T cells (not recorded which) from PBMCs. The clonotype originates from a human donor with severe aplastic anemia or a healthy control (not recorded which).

CDR3 DNA: TGTGCCAGCGAAGCTAGCGGGGGGTCAGATACGCAGTATTTT. Translated, it gives CASEASGGSDTQYF. The chain carries TRBV2 and TRBJ2-3, with 11 bases lining up with TRBD2. The CDR3 spans 14 residues. Germline V gene data show CDR1 as SNHLY and CDR2 as FYNNEI. J gave up 4 bases and V 8 bases, and 5 bases lay outside the gene matches.